This TCR beta chain was captured in a study of shared clonotypes between healthy human individuals. Profiled with immunoSEQ multiplex PCR; TCRdb holds only in-frame clones, not every one. The top ten clones hold around 0.38% of a sample with a few million clones, 80% to 95% of them seen once. V lost 6 bases and J lost 9, with 9 bases in between. Germline CDR1 is DFQATT and CDR2 is SNEGSKA (reference sequence). The CDR3 totals 10 residues. Points from the study as a whole: Generation of non-shared clonotypes was less probable than generation of clonotypes shared by all four donors.

This clone has a handful of counts. Its antigen is still unknown. The source is a man younger than 35 in good health. Some clones in this sample may be carry-over from other donors' samples. The chain carries TRBV20-1 and TRBJ1-5; no definite D call. Input material: naive CD4+ T cells from PBMCs. Subset in this sample: CD45RA+ positively selected. CDR3 sequence (DNA): TGCAGTGCAGGTGAGGGGCCCCAGCATTTT. It is translated as CSAGEGPQHF.